A single sample is the source of the 11 T cell receptor beta chains below, sequenced in a study of blood T cells in healthy people across ages. Next came a second PCR, run for about 7 to 11 cycles, which used a sample-barcoded 5' primer along with a J-beta primer mix. Via MiXCR, TCRdb re-called the 5' RACE reads, giving one row per CDR3 protein. The sample shows more than 650,000 distinct CDR3 sequences, roughly 26% of them seen only once. These records were also assigned to another study, of T cells of mothers and their children.

What was sequenced was blood. These receptor sequences come from a boy younger than 18 in good health.

The rearrangement uses TRBV27 and TRBJ1-1; the D is unclear. V was clipped by 8 bases and J by 4 bases, with 11 bases between them. Per the germline V gene, CDR1 is MNHEY and CDR2 is SMNVEV (reference sequence). The CDR3 sequence is 12 residues long. The CDR3 here is CASVGYSTEAFF. CDR3 sequence (DNA): TGTGCCAGCGTTGGGTATTCCACTGAAGCTTTCTTT.

This clonotype was seen a handful of times. The chain employs TRBV29-1 and TRBJ2-7; the D call may be TRBD1 or TRBD2 (5 bases each). The V end was cut by 5 bases, the J end by 0 bases, with 11 bases between. This CDR3 region has 13 residues. Germline assignment: CDR1 SQVTM and CDR2 ANQGSEA. This CDR3 reads CSVWDGSSYEQYF. The DNA for the CDR3 is TGCAGCGTTTGGGACGGCAGCTCCTACGAGCAGTACTTC.

This chain joins TRBV11-2 and TRBJ1-2, with a possible D match to TRBD1 (6 bases). The CDR3 contains 15 residues. The V end lost 5 bases, the J end lost 4 bases, and 17 bases lay between the germline ends. The germline V gene encodes CDR1 SGHAT and CDR2 FQNNGV. CDR3 sequence: CASSHYDRFRYGYTF. Written as DNA, the CDR3 is TGTGCCAGCAGCCATTATGACAGGTTCCGCTATGGCTACACCTTC.

On this clonotype itself: Relative to the germline gene, one junction end is altered; a read error may explain this. This chain connects TRBV11-2 to TRBJ2-5; D is ambiguous. This CDR3 has 13 amino acids. CDR1 and CDR2 from the germline V gene are SGHAT and FQNNGV. The CDR3 DNA reads as TGTGCAAGCAGCTCCTCTGCGCGGGAGACCCAGTACTTC. Protein: CASSSSARETQYF.

Ten or more counts support this clonotype. This rearrangement joins TRBV20-1 to TRBJ1-5; D remains unclear. V shed 1 base and J shed 0 bases, with 10 bases lying between them. Germline-derived CDR1 and CDR2 are DFQATT and SNEGSKA (reference sequence). The CDR3 covers 15 residues. The CDR3 nucleotides read TGCAGTGCTAGAGGGGCCAGTTATAGCAATCAGCCCCAGCATTTT. Amino acid sequence: CSARGASYSNQPQHF.

The chain is built from TRBV6-6 and TRBJ2-5, with a tentative D call TRBD2 (6 bases). There are 16 residues in the CDR3. V lost 2 bases to trimming and J lost 5 bases, with 18 bases between them. Germline values: CDR1 MNHNY, CDR2 SVGAGI (reference sequence). This chain's CDR3 is CASSYGDPKGGETQYF. The CDR3 DNA reads TGTGCCAGCAGTTACGGGGACCCTAAAGGAGGGGAGACCCAGTACTTC.

The V gene is TRBV7-9, the J gene TRBJ2-6; possibly TRBD1 for D (6 bases). V was cut by 4 bases and J by 0 bases, with 16 bases left in between. Germline V gene data show CDR1 as SEHNR and CDR2 as FQNEAQ (reference sequence). The CDR3 has 18 residues. The CDR3 DNA reads as TGTGCCAGCAGCTCCACAGGGTTTCCCTCCTCTGGGGCCAACGTCCTGACTTTC. Its translation: CASSSTGFPSSGANVLTF. The complete variable domain, with remaining parts taken from reference TRBV7-9 and TRBJ2-6, reads DTGVSQNPRHKITKRGQNVTFRCDPISEHNRLYWYRQTLGQGPEFLTYFQNEAQLEKSRLLSDRFSAERPKGSFSTLEIQRTEQGDSAMYLCASSSTGFPSSGANVLTFGAGSRLTVL.

The chain carries TRBV6-4 and TRBJ2-5; no definite D call. Germline CDR1 is MRHNA and CDR2 is SNTAGT. Between the trimmed V and J ends, which lost 9 bases and 13 bases, there was a span of 18 bases. This CDR3 is 11 amino acids long. For the CDR3, the DNA is TGTGCCAGGGATAGAAAAAGATTTGGGTACTTC. Protein product: CARDRKRFGYF.

This rearrangement joins TRBV7-2 to TRBJ2-5; the D gene is possibly TRBD2 (6 bases). This CDR3 region has 16 residues. The V end lost 5 bases, the J end lost 4 bases, and 20 bases lay between the germline ends. The germline V gene encodes CDR1 SGHTA and CDR2 FQGNSA. CDR3: CASSQPWAAGRETQYF. CDR3 DNA sequence: TGTGCCAGCAGCCAGCCCTGGGCCGCGGGGAGAGAGACCCAGTACTTC.

The chain carries TRBV6-1 and TRBJ2-5, with a tentative D call TRBD1 (5 bases). This CDR3 region has 12 residues. The germline gives CDR1 MNHNS, CDR2 SASEGT. The V and J ends lost 8 bases and 5 bases respectively, with 12 bases between them. For the CDR3, the DNA is TGTGCCAGCGCAGGGTTGGTGGAGACCCAGTACTTC. Translated: CASAGLVETQYF.

CDR3 coding DNA: TGTGCCAGCAGCTTAGCCCGGACGAGGGGAGAGACCCAGTACTTC. It is translated as CASSLARTRGETQYF. The rearrangement joins TRBV7-2 to TRBJ2-5; D could derive from TRBD1 or TRBD2 (5 bases each). The V end was cut by 0 bases, the J end by 4 bases, with 12 bases between. This CDR3 has 15 amino acids. CDR1 is SGHTA and CDR2 is FQGNSA in the germline V gene.